These T cell receptor beta chains were read from a single sample in a study of blood T cell repertoires in COVID-19. Produced via immunoSEQ multiplex PCR; TCRdb's table is partial and in-frame only. Seen here are around 35,000 clones, 89% observed once, and the top ten hold less than 7%. Sequencing was done on a sample of peripheral blood. All receptors derive from a human donor in a cohort sampled during active COVID-19. The CDR3 runs from the conserved cysteine through the conserved F or W. Fields, in order: D gene, V gene, J gene, CDR3 protein. D genes are given only for firm matches.

D gene: TRBD1
V gene: TRBV2
J gene: TRBJ1-6
CDR3 protein: CASTETGRNSPLHF

D gene: TRBD1
V gene: TRBV11-2
J gene: TRBJ2-7
CDR3 protein: CASSLPGQRTYEQYF

D gene: TRBD2
V gene: TRBV7-2
J gene: TRBJ2-1
CDR3 protein: CASSSVLAGGVNEQFF

D gene: TRBD1
V gene: TRBV6-5
J gene: TRBJ2-7
CDR3 protein: CASSRGGQGFYEQYF

D gene: NA
V gene: TRBV12-3/TRBV12-4
J gene: TRBJ2-3
CDR3 protein: CASSALKDTQYF

D gene: TRBD1
V gene: TRBV19
J gene: TRBJ1-1
CDR3 protein: CASSVPGQGYNTEAFF

D gene: NA
V gene: TRBV7-9
J gene: TRBJ1-4
CDR3 protein: CASSPAEKLFF

D gene: NA
V gene: TRBV7-6
J gene: TRBJ2-5
CDR3 protein: CASSHYFEPQETQYF

D gene: NA
V gene: TRBV11-2
J gene: TRBJ1-2
CDR3 protein: CASSPNRENGYTF

D gene: NA
V gene: TRBV27
J gene: TRBJ1-5
CDR3 protein: CASSLWPNQPQHF

D gene: TRBD2
V gene: TRBV18
J gene: TRBJ2-2
CDR3 protein: CASSAFAGGNTGELFF

D gene: TRBD2
V gene: TRBV7-9
J gene: TRBJ2-1
CDR3 protein: CASSLGRGAGNNEQFF

D gene: TRBD2
V gene: TRBV7-2
J gene: TRBJ2-3
CDR3 protein: CASSPNSAGVDTQYF

D gene: TRBD1
V gene: TRBV7-2
J gene: TRBJ2-7
CDR3 protein: CASSARDRGSYEQYF

D gene: NA
V gene: TRBV7-9
J gene: TRBJ2-3
CDR3 protein: CAAGRNTDTQYF

D gene: TRBD1
V gene: TRBV5-1
J gene: TRBJ2-7
CDR3 protein: CASSLRGQGVAYEQYF

D gene: NA
V gene: TRBV10-1
J gene: TRBJ1-1
CDR3 protein: CASPQSGYEAFF

D gene: NA
V gene: TRBV4-1
J gene: TRBJ1-2
CDR3 protein: CASSHKTGYGYTF

D gene: TRBD1
V gene: TRBV10-3
J gene: TRBJ2-1
CDR3 protein: CAMGGGQGAYNEQFF

D gene: TRBD2
V gene: TRBV4-3
J gene: TRBJ2-2
CDR3 protein: CASSQDWASGYTGELFF

D gene: NA
V gene: TRBV6-5
J gene: TRBJ1-2
CDR3 protein: CASSYRGQINYGYTF

D gene: TRBD1
V gene: TRBV29-1
J gene: TRBJ1-1
CDR3 protein: CSAPIRDRRTEAFF

D gene: TRBD1
V gene: TRBV9
J gene: TRBJ1-1
CDR3 protein: CASSAAGGTNTEAFF

D gene: NA
V gene: TRBV4-3
J gene: TRBJ2-7
CDR3 protein: CASSQAPPGDYEQYF

D gene: NA
V gene: TRBV6-5
J gene: TRBJ2-7
CDR3 protein: CASSSNLGPYEQYF

D gene: NA
V gene: TRBV6-5
J gene: TRBJ1-4
CDR3 protein: CASSPTQGPSLKLFF

D gene: TRBD1
V gene: TRBV11-3
J gene: TRBJ2-7
CDR3 protein: CASSGGGQGSYEQYF

D gene: TRBD2
V gene: TRBV19
J gene: TRBJ2-3
CDR3 protein: CASSISHRERGGPADTQYF

D gene: TRBD1
V gene: TRBV28
J gene: TRBJ1-4
CDR3 protein: CASSLPAGGHGEKLFF

D gene: NA
V gene: TRBV12-2
J gene: TRBJ2-1
CDR3 protein: CASRFYHPAASYNEQFF

D gene: NA
V gene: TRBV3-1/TRBV3-2
J gene: TRBJ2-5
CDR3 protein: CASSQGGRETQYF

D gene: TRBD2
V gene: TRBV5-1
J gene: TRBJ2-3
CDR3 protein: CASSLEAGGPGGGTQYF

D gene: TRBD2
V gene: TRBV14
J gene: TRBJ2-3
CDR3 protein: CATNRASGSPASTDTQYF

D gene: NA
V gene: TRBV21-1
J gene: TRBJ2-7
CDR3 protein: CASSKEVSGTGVPFYEQYF

D gene: TRBD1
V gene: TRBV6-6
J gene: TRBJ1-1
CDR3 protein: CASSPGQGRNTEAFF

D gene: TRBD2
V gene: TRBV4-1
J gene: TRBJ2-7
CDR3 protein: CASSLGSGTYEQYF

D gene: NA
V gene: TRBV10-3
J gene: TRBJ1-1
CDR3 protein: CAISESEAGYEAFF

D gene: NA
V gene: TRBV7-9
J gene: TRBJ1-2
CDR3 protein: CASSQGRGDYGYTF

D gene: NA
V gene: TRBV5-1
J gene: TRBJ1-2
CDR3 protein: CASTPAAGVVYGYTF

D gene: NA
V gene: TRBV5-4
J gene: TRBJ2-7
CDR3 protein: CASSPTASQYEQYF

D gene: NA
V gene: TRBV10-1
J gene: TRBJ1-1
CDR3 protein: CASRGDTEAFF

D gene: NA
V gene: TRBV14
J gene: TRBJ1-6
CDR3 protein: CASSQDGQGLVREGNSPLHF

D gene: NA
V gene: TRBV5-1
J gene: TRBJ2-1
CDR3 protein: CASSPQGSSYNEQFF

D gene: TRBD2
V gene: TRBV11-2
J gene: TRBJ2-5
CDR3 protein: CASSLGLAGKAQYF

D gene: NA
V gene: TRBV4-1
J gene: TRBJ2-2
CDR3 protein: CASSQDNGQRNTGELFF

D gene: NA
V gene: TRBV12-3/TRBV12-4
J gene: TRBJ2-7
CDR3 protein: CASRTDWFEQYF

D gene: NA
V gene: TRBV27
J gene: TRBJ2-1
CDR3 protein: CASSLSAGSRGEQFF

D gene: TRBD1
V gene: TRBV28
J gene: TRBJ1-3
CDR3 protein: CASRLGTGHSGNTIYF

D gene: TRBD1
V gene: TRBV5-6
J gene: TRBJ2-6
CDR3 protein: CASSLRGQGNVLTF

D gene: NA
V gene: TRBV7-9
J gene: TRBJ2-3
CDR3 protein: CASSLARDRTDTQYF

D gene: TRBD2
V gene: TRBV19
J gene: TRBJ2-3
CDR3 protein: CASSIGGGGTDTQYF

D gene: NA
V gene: TRBV11-2
J gene: TRBJ2-1
CDR3 protein: CASSMTRGEQFF